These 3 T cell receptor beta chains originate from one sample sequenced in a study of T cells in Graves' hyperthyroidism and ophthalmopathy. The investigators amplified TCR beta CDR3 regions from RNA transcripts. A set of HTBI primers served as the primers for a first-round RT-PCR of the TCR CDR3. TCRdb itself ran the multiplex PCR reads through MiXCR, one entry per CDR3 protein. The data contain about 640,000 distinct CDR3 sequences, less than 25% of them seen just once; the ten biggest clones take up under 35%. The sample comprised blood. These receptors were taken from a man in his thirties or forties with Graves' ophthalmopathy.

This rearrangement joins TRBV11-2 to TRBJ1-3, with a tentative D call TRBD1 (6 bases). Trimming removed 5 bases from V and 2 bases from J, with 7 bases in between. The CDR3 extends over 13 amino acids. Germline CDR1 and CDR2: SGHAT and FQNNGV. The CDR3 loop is CASSRTAGNTIYF. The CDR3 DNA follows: TGTGCCAGCAGCAGGACAGCTGGAAACACCATATATTTT.

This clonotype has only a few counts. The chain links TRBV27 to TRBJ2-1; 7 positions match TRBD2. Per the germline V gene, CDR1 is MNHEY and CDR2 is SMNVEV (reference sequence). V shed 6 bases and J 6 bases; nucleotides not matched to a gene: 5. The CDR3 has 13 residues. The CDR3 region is CASRWGGFNEQFF. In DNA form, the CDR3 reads TGTGCCAGCAGATGGGGGGGTTTCAATGAGCAGTTCTTC.

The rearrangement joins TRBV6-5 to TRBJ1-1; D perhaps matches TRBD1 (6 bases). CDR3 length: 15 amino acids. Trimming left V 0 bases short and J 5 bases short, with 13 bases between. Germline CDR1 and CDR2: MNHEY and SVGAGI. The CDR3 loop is CASSYSAGAGTEAFF. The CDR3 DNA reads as TGTGCCAGCAGTTACTCGGCGGGGGCTGGAACTGAAGCTTTCTTT.